The text below deals with one T cell receptor beta chain. The antigen is undetermined. The germline gene is not matched at one end of the junction; a read error may be the cause. Specified time point: week 35, safety follow-up. A 20-mer mutant IDH1 peptide at 300 ug was injected subcutaneously with topical imiquimod. Scheduled for weeks 1, 3, 5, 7, 11, 15, 19 and 23, eight vaccinations were given to patients. The data derive from a study of a mutant IDH1 vaccine in newly diagnosed glioma. Study-wide background: The study started vaccination 4-6 weeks after radiotherapy alone, or with temozolomide cycles. Week 47 marked visit V13, whereas week 35 marked visit V12.

The CDR3 is 15 residues long. Germline CDR1 is SGHNT and CDR2 is YENEEA. Produced via immunoSEQ multiplex PCR; TCRdb's table is partial and in-frame only. This repertoire shows some 57,000 clones, 84% found once; its top ten account for approximately 4%. V gene TRBV11-3 combines with J gene TRBJ1-1, with TRBD1 matching 7 bases. The clonotype comes from a woman aged 18-29 years with glioma. Sequenced here: PBMCs, sampled from a glioma patient whose treatment included an IDH1 peptide vaccine. The CDR3 sequence is CASSVLTGVNTEAFF. The CDR3 DNA is TGTGCCAGCAGCGTATTAACAGGGGTGAATACTGAAGCTTTCTTT.